The 6 T cell receptor beta chains presented below share a single source sample, sequenced in a study of blood T cell repertoires in COVID-19. TCRdb's table, derived via immunoSEQ multiplex PCR, lists solely in-frame clones and lacks some. Altogether under 350,000 clones are present, roughly 89% being singletons, with the ten largest covering approximately 1.5%. The sequenced sample consisted of PBMCs or T cells enriched from blood (not recorded which). The origin of the receptors is a woman aged 40 to 49 who had recovered from COVID-19.

This rearrangement joins TRBV2 to TRBJ2-1; TRBD2 matches 11 bases. Germline CDR1 and CDR2: SNHLY and FYNNEI. Trimming at V came to 2 bases and at J to 5 bases, leaving 5 bases not matched to a gene. CDR3 size: 16 residues. The DNA of the CDR3 is TGTGCCAGCAGTGAATTAGCGGGGGGGCTAGACAATGAGCAGTTCTTC. It translates to CASSELAGGLDNEQFF.

The chain links TRBV19 to TRBJ2-2, with 11 nucleotides matching TRBD1. J lost 5 bases, V lost 6 bases, and 5 bases had no gene match. The CDR3 contains 15 residues. CDR1 LNHDA and CDR2 SQIVND come from the germline V gene (reference sequence). The CDR3 nucleotides read TGTGCCAGTAGCAGGACAGGGGGCTTTACCGGGGAGCTGTTTTTT. The encoded protein is CASSRTGGFTGELFF.

The V and J genes are TRBV7-9 and TRBJ2-5; TRBD1 agrees at 10 bases. The ends lost 2 bases at V and 0 bases at J; junction bases unmatched: 9. The length of the CDR3 is 18 residues. Germline CDR1 SEHNR, CDR2 FQNEAQ (reference sequence). The CDR3 loop is CASSLRWGTGAYQETQYF. The CDR3 nucleotides are TGTGCCAGCAGCTTAAGGTGGGGGACAGGGGCCTACCAAGAGACCCAGTACTTC.

This clone was recorded once. The V and J genes are TRBV18 and TRBJ1-4; a weak D match, TRBD1 (5 bases). The V end was cut by 0 bases, the J end by 3 bases, with 14 bases between. Per the germline V gene, CDR1 is KGHSH and CDR2 is LQKENI. The CDR3 length is 17 residues. The CDR3 coding sequence is TGTGCCAGCTCACCACCTACTGGGAGGGGCCCTAATGAAAAACTGTTTTTT. Its translation: CASSPPTGRGPNEKLFF.

The chain joins TRBV9 to TRBJ2-5; 9 nucleotides align to TRBD2. Germline lookup yields CDR1 SGDLS and CDR2 YYNGEE. This CDR3 region has 15 residues. The V segment lost 4 bases and the J segment 4 bases; nucleotides outside the gene matches: 8. The DNA for the CDR3 is TGTGCCAGCAGCTCGACCGGGACTAGCCCAGAGACCCAGTACTTC. Translating it yields CASSSTGTSPETQYF.

V gene TRBV3-1 (or the pseudogene TRBV3-2) combines with J gene TRBJ2-3; 8 bases line up with TRBD2. With 1 base clipped from V and 2 bases from J, the junction kept 5 bases outside the gene matches. The CDR3 consists of 16 residues. CDR1 LGHDT and CDR2 YNNKEL come from the germline V gene (reference sequence). The CDR3 sequence is CASSQGRGALTDTQYF. The DNA of the CDR3 is TGTGCCAGCAGCCAAGGGCGGGGGGCCCTCACAGATACGCAGTATTTT.